Below, 30 T cell receptor beta chains from the same sample are listed, as sequenced in a study of shared clonotypes between healthy human individuals. Here immunoSEQ multiplex PCR was the method, and the copy in TCRdb shows in-frame clones only, minus some. Found here are about 2,500,000 clones, roughly 92% of them singletons; the top ten hold under 0.15%. Sequenced: naive CD4+ T cells sorted from blood. Regarding subset: CD45RA+ positively selected. The source is a man between 18 and 29 years old in good health.

The J gene is TRBJ2-2, the V gene TRBV5-8; the D is unclear. V was shortened by 2 bases and J by 9 bases, with 2 bases between the two germline ends. Germline V gene data show CDR1 as SGHTS and CDR2 as YDEGEE. This CDR3 has 10 amino acids. CDR3 nucleotides: TGTGCCAGCAGCTTATGGGAGCTGTTTTTT. Its protein is CASSLWELFF.

Comments on this clone: The same CDR3 can be traced to other DNA sequences in this sample. The gene calls are TRBV5-1 and TRBJ2-5; 7 bases align to TRBD1. There are 14 residues in the CDR3. The trim removed 0 bases at V and 5 bases at J, leaving 4 bases unmatched. Per the germline V gene, CDR1 is SGHRS and CDR2 is YFSETQ. The DNA of the CDR3 is TGCGCCAGCAGCTTGGTAGGGGGCGCGGAGACCCAGTACTTC. Protein sequence: CASSLVGGAETQYF.

There are a few counts of this clone. The DNA for the CDR3 is TGTGCCAGCTCATCCGGACATAGGGACGATCAGCCCCAGCATTTT. Encoded protein: CASSSGHRDDQPQHF. This chain uses TRBV18 with TRBJ1-5; weak D call: TRBD1 (5 bases). V was clipped by 5 bases and J by 5 bases, with 16 bases between them. Per germline, CDR1 KGHSH and CDR2 LQKENI. CDR3 length: 15 residues.

The sample holds one count of this clone. As DNA, the CDR3 is TGTGCCAGCTCACCACCTGTGGGCGACAGGGAGTCAGATACGCAGTATTTT. Protein product: CASSPPVGDRESDTQYF. The gene calls are TRBV18 and TRBJ2-3; 7 nucleotides line up with TRBD1. J was trimmed by 4 bases and V by 0 bases; bases with no gene match: 10. The CDR3 is 17 residues long. Germline assignment: CDR1 KGHSH and CDR2 LQKENI.

Worth noting for this clone: Other DNA sequences in the same sample also yield this CDR3. The CDR3 reads CAWSLGGSNEKLFF. CDR3 nucleotide sequence: TGTGCCTGGAGTTTAGGGGGCTCTAATGAAAAACTGTTTTTT. The V gene is TRBV30, the J gene TRBJ1-4, with 7 bases that match TRBD1. The CDR3 is 14 amino acids. Per germline, CDR1 GTSNPN and CDR2 SVGIG (reference sequence). With V trimmed by 2 bases and J by 3 bases, 3 bases remained unmatched.

The gene calls are TRBV10-3 and TRBJ2-1; 9 bases match TRBD2. Per germline, CDR1 ENHRY and CDR2 SYGVKD. V dropped 0 bases and J dropped 8; count of bases not matched to a gene: 8. This CDR3 spans 16 amino acids. DNA for the CDR3: TGTGCCATCAGTGAGTCGATGACTAGCGGTGGGTATGAGCAGTTCTTC. This sequence encodes CAISESMTSGGYEQFF.

This chain connects TRBV4-1 to TRBJ2-2, with D possibly TRBD2 on 5 matching bases. Per germline, CDR1 MGHRA and CDR2 YSYEKL. This CDR3 is 16 amino acids long. Trimming removed 8 bases at V and 4 bases at J, with 20 bases between. CDR3 coding DNA: TGCGCCAGCCTTAGTATCCCGGGGTCGGGCACCGGGGAGCTGTTTTTT. Translating it yields CASLSIPGSGTGELFF.

As regards this clone: Other DNA sequences in this sample translate to the same CDR3. The V gene is TRBV28, the J gene TRBJ2-7, with 8 bases fitting TRBD1. CDR1 is MDHEN and CDR2 is SYDVKM in the germline V gene. The CDR3 covers 13 residues. Trimming took 5 bases from V and 4 from J; bases not matched to a gene: 4. CDR3 sequence reads: CASSLGQGYEQYF. The CDR3 nucleotides are TGTGCCAGCAGTCTCGGACAGGGTTACGAGCAGTACTTC.

This clone was seen just once. The CDR3 here is CASSLPGWVGEQFF. Here the CDR3 DNA reads TGTGCCAGCAGCTTGCCGGGGTGGGTGGGTGAGCAGTTCTTC. The rearrangement uses TRBV11-2 and TRBJ2-1; D might be TRBD2 (5 bases). The ends were cut back, 3 bases at V and 9 bases at J, with 15 bases in the middle. Germline CDR1 and CDR2: SGHAT and FQNNGV. The CDR3 has 14 residues.

This chain connects TRBV4-1 to TRBJ2-1, with a possible D match to TRBD2 (6 bases). The CDR3 loop spans 17 amino acids. Germline V gene lookup returns CDR1 MGHRA and CDR2 YSYEKL. The V gene lost 0 bases and the J gene lost 6 bases, with 18 bases spanning the gap. The CDR3 DNA follows: TGCGCCAGCAGCCAAGATGGGCGGGACTCGCGGTCCAATGAGCAGTTCTTC. Translated, it gives CASSQDGRDSRSNEQFF.

This clone was recorded once. The gene calls are TRBV28 and TRBJ2-1; D is possibly TRBD1 (6 bases). Germline V gene lookup returns CDR1 MDHEN and CDR2 SYDVKM. The CDR3 contains 12 residues. V was clipped by 7 bases and J by 10 bases, with 14 bases between them. CDR3 region: CASTTGTQEQFF. CDR3 bases: TGTGCCAGCACAACCGGGACACAGGAGCAGTTCTTC.

The V call is TRBV14, the J call TRBJ2-6; D unresolved. The V end was cut by 3 bases, the J end by 4 bases, with 4 bases between. Germline assignment: CDR1 SGHDN and CDR2 FVKESK. This CDR3 has 13 residues. CDR3 sequence reads: CASSHTGANVLTF. CDR3 nucleotides: TGTGCCAGCAGCCATACCGGGGCCAACGTCCTGACTTTC.

The CDR3 protein is CASSELAGGLSTDTQYF. The CDR3 coding sequence is TGTGCCAGCAGTGAGTTAGCGGGGGGGCTTAGCACAGATACGCAGTATTTT. The chain combines TRBV6-1 with TRBJ2-3; 11 bases map to TRBD2. Germline trimming cut 3 bases from V and 0 bases from J; bases unmatched to any gene: 5. The CDR3 has 17 amino acids. Per the germline V gene, CDR1 is MNHNS and CDR2 is SASEGT.

The chain is built from TRBV6-5 and TRBJ2-2, with D perhaps matching TRBD2 (6 bases). The CDR3 is 14 amino acids. Germline lookup yields CDR1 MNHEY and CDR2 SVGAGI. Deletions cut 6 bases from V and 7 bases from J, with 15 bases between. The chain's CDR3 is CASRSPRGGGELFF. CDR3 bases: TGTGCCAGCAGGTCCCCCCGGGGAGGCGGGGAGCTGTTTTTT.

The count of this clone is one. The chain uses TRBV14 and TRBJ1-1; D not certain. With 0 bases removed from V and 8 bases from J, the gap between germline ends came to 7 bases. Germline assignment: CDR1 SGHDN and CDR2 FVKESK. This CDR3 comprises 12 residues. CDR3 sequence: CASSQDRKEAFF. CDR3 coding DNA: TGTGCCAGCAGCCAAGATCGAAAAGAAGCTTTCTTT.

The gene calls are TRBV7-2 and TRBJ2-7; TRBD2 aligns across 8 bases. V shed 3 bases, J shed 3 bases, and the junction held 4 bases outside the gene matches. Germline lookup yields CDR1 SGHTA and CDR2 FQGNSA. The CDR3 contains 14 residues. CDR3 DNA: TGTGCCAGCAGCTTTAGTAGCGGGAACTACGAGCAGTACTTC. Translating it yields CASSFSSGNYEQYF.

This chain connects TRBV10-3 to TRBJ2-7; TRBD2 agrees at 7 bases. The CDR3 is 13 residues long. After removal of 3 bases from V and 3 bases from J, the junction contained 2 bases not matched to a gene. Germline CDR1 reads ENHRY; CDR2 reads SYGVKD. CDR3 nucleotide sequence: TGTGCCATCAGTGAACGGGGGGACTACGAGCAGTACTTC. This codes for CAISERGDYEQYF.

This chain joins TRBV25-1 and TRBJ2-1; 8 nucleotides agree with TRBD1. Germline CDR1 MGHDK, CDR2 SYGVNS. V shed 4 bases, J shed 3 bases, and the junction held 5 bases outside the gene matches. The CDR3 runs to 15 residues. CDR3 nucleotide sequence: TGTGCCAGCAGTGCGACGGACAGGGTCTACAATGAGCAGTTCTTC. Amino acid sequence: CASSATDRVYNEQFF.

CDR3 amino acids: CASSLSGGPTNEQFF. The CDR3 DNA sequence: TGTGCCAGCAGCTTATCAGGAGGGCCTACAAATGAGCAGTTCTTC. The gene calls are TRBV7-2 and TRBJ2-1, with D possibly matching TRBD2 (6 bases). CDR3 length: 15 residues. Germline CDR1 SGHTA, CDR2 FQGNSA. Between the trimmed V and J ends, which lost 2 bases and 7 bases, there was a span of 15 bases.

This rearrangement joins TRBV6-4 to TRBJ1-6; 9 bases map to TRBD1. V gave up 5 bases and J gave up 7 bases; unmatched junction bases: 6. CDR3 length: 15 residues. CDR1 and CDR2 (germline): MRHNA, SNTAGT. Here the CDR3 reads CASSPQGQGNSPLHF. CDR3 DNA sequence: TGTGCCAGCAGTCCCCAAGGACAGGGGAATTCACCCCTCCACTTT.

As concerns this clone: Other nucleotide sequences from this sample produce the same CDR3. The rearrangement links TRBV13 to TRBJ2-7; 8 bases agree with TRBD2. Trimming removed 6 bases from V and 0 bases from J; junction bases left unmatched: 4. The CDR3 spans 14 residues. Germline lookup yields CDR1 PRHDT and CDR2 FYEKMQ (reference sequence). The CDR3 is CASRRGGSSYEQYF. DNA of the CDR3: TGTGCCAGCAGACGCGGGGGGAGCTCCTACGAGCAGTACTTC.

The gene calls are TRBV5-5 and TRBJ2-7; D may be TRBD1 or TRBD2 (5 bases each). The CDR3 is 15 amino acids. The V gene's germline CDR1 is SGHKS and CDR2 YYEKEE (reference sequence). V lost 1 base, J lost 0 bases, and 11 bases lay in between. The CDR3 protein is CASSLITGGSYEQYF. CDR3 coding DNA: TGTGCCAGCAGCTTGATAACAGGAGGCTCCTACGAGCAGTACTTC.

The rearrangement uses TRBV12-2 and TRBJ2-6; the table names TRBD2, a call not compared with the DNA. TRBV12-2 is a listed pseudogene. The CDR3 is 19 residues long. The CDR3, as DNA: TGTGCAAGTCGATCGAAGCCGGGATTCCGATTCTCTGGGGCCAACGTCCTGACTTTC. This translates into CASRSKPGFRFSGANVLTF.

This chain links TRBV29-1 with TRBJ1-5; perhaps TRBD1 as D (6 bases). The CDR3 extends over 15 amino acids. Germline V CDR1 and CDR2: SQVTM, ANQGSEA. V lost 0 bases and J 6 bases, leaving 15 bases between the germline ends. The CDR3 spells CSVEETRGGGQPQHF. The CDR3 DNA reads TGCAGCGTTGAAGAAACCAGGGGAGGGGGTCAGCCCCAGCATTTT.

Comment on this clone: The same CDR3 can be traced to other DNA sequences in this sample. The rearrangement uses TRBV2 and TRBJ2-2, with D maybe TRBD2 (5 bases). V was shortened by 3 bases and J by 1 base, with 6 bases between the two germline ends. The CDR3 length is 14 residues. From germline, CDR1 is SNHLY and CDR2 FYNNEI. CDR3 sequence: CASSDRGNTGELFF. The CDR3 DNA follows: TGTGCCAGCAGTGATCGGGGGAACACCGGGGAGCTGTTTTTT.

The genes are TRBV27 and TRBJ2-7, with 8 bases that match TRBD1. CDR3 size: 15 residues. Germline-derived CDR1 and CDR2 are MNHEY and SMNVEV (reference sequence). The junction had 6 bases not matched to a gene; V was cut back by 3 bases and J by 2 bases. In nucleotides, the CDR3 is TGTGCCAGCAGTTTGACGGGACAGGCTACCTACGAGCAGTACTTC. It is translated as CASSLTGQATYEQYF.

This chain links TRBV10-3 with TRBJ1-2; 8 bases match TRBD1. This CDR3 is 16 amino acids long. The junction had 8 bases not matched to a gene; V was cut back by 0 bases and J by 5 bases. Germline CDR1 and CDR2: ENHRY and SYGVKD. The CDR3 DNA reads TGTGCCATCAGTGAGTCTACCGGACAGGGTGTTTATGGCTACACCTTC. Translating it yields CAISESTGQGVYGYTF.

As regards this clone: A junction boundary mismatches the germline segment, possibly from a read error. The J gene is TRBJ2-1, the V gene TRBV7-7; 7 nucleotides match TRBD2. Germline loops: CDR1 SSHAT, CDR2 FNYEAQ (reference sequence). The CDR3 totals 17 residues. CDR3 protein: CASSFEGGGRSYNEQFF. CDR3 bases: TGTGCTAGCAGCTTTGAGGGCGGGGGAAGATCCTACAATGAGCAGTTCTTC.

For the CDR3, the DNA is TGTGCCAGCAGCGTAGGAGCTAGCGGAGAAAACATTCAGTACTTC. Translated, it gives CASSVGASGENIQYF. The chain couples TRBV9 to TRBJ2-4, with 7 bases matching TRBD2. V shed 0 bases, J shed 5 bases, and the junction held 5 bases outside the gene matches. Germline V CDR1 and CDR2: SGDLS, YYNGEE. This CDR3 region has 15 residues.

There are a few counts of this clone. The chain carries TRBV29-1 and TRBJ2-1, with D tentatively TRBD1 or TRBD2 (5 bases each). Germline V gene data show CDR1 as SQVTM and CDR2 as ANQGSEA. This CDR3 is built from 15 residues. V lost 3 bases, J lost 6 bases, and 18 bases lay in between. The CDR3 spells CSVEEVVSRGNEQFF. The DNA for the CDR3 is TGCAGCGTTGAGGAGGTAGTATCAAGGGGCAATGAGCAGTTCTTC.